The clone carrying this T cell receptor (beta chain) showed up just a few times. What it recognizes is unknown. This record comes from a study of cytomegalovirus exposure and HLA in healthy donors. Amplification used 60 Vbeta primers and 13 Jbeta primers. The protocol was immunoSEQ multiplex PCR, while the TCRdb copy is restricted to in-frame clones and leaves out a portion. The sample lists tens of thousands of clones, roughly 70% occurring once. Whole-study findings and limits: Presence/absence comparisons presumed near-even sequencing depth among donors.

CDR3 size: 15 residues. V gave up 0 bases and J gave up 4 bases, with 13 bases separating them. CDR1 SGDLS and CDR2 YYNGEE come from the germline V gene. This chain uses TRBV9 with TRBJ1-2, with D possibly matching TRBD1 (6 bases). This TCR came from a man aged 50 or older in good health and CMV-seronegative. Sequences were obtained from PBMCs. CDR3 protein: CASSVDPSDSYGYTF. The CDR3 coding sequence is TGTGCCAGCAGCGTAGACCCCTCGGACAGCTATGGCTACACCTTC.